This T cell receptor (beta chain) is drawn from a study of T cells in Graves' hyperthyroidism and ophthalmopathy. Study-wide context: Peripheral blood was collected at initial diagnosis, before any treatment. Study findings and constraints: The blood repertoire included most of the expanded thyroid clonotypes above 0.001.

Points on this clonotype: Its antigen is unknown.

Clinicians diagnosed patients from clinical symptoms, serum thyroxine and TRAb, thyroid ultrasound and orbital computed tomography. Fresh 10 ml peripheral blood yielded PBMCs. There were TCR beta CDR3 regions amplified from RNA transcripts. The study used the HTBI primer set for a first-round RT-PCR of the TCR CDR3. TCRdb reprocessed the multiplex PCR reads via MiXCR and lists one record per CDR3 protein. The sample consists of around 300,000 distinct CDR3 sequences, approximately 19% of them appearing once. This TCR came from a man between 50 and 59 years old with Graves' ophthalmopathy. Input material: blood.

The CDR3 spells CASSLSGMNDEQYF. The CDR3 DNA reads TGCGCCAGTAGTTTAAGCGGGATGAACGACGAGCAGTACTTC. The chain uses TRBV5-1 and TRBJ2-7; TRBD2 matches at 7 bases. CDR1 SGHRS and CDR2 YFSETQ come from the germline V gene. CDR3 length: 14 amino acids. After removal of 8 bases from V and 5 bases from J, the junction contained 13 bases not matched to a gene.